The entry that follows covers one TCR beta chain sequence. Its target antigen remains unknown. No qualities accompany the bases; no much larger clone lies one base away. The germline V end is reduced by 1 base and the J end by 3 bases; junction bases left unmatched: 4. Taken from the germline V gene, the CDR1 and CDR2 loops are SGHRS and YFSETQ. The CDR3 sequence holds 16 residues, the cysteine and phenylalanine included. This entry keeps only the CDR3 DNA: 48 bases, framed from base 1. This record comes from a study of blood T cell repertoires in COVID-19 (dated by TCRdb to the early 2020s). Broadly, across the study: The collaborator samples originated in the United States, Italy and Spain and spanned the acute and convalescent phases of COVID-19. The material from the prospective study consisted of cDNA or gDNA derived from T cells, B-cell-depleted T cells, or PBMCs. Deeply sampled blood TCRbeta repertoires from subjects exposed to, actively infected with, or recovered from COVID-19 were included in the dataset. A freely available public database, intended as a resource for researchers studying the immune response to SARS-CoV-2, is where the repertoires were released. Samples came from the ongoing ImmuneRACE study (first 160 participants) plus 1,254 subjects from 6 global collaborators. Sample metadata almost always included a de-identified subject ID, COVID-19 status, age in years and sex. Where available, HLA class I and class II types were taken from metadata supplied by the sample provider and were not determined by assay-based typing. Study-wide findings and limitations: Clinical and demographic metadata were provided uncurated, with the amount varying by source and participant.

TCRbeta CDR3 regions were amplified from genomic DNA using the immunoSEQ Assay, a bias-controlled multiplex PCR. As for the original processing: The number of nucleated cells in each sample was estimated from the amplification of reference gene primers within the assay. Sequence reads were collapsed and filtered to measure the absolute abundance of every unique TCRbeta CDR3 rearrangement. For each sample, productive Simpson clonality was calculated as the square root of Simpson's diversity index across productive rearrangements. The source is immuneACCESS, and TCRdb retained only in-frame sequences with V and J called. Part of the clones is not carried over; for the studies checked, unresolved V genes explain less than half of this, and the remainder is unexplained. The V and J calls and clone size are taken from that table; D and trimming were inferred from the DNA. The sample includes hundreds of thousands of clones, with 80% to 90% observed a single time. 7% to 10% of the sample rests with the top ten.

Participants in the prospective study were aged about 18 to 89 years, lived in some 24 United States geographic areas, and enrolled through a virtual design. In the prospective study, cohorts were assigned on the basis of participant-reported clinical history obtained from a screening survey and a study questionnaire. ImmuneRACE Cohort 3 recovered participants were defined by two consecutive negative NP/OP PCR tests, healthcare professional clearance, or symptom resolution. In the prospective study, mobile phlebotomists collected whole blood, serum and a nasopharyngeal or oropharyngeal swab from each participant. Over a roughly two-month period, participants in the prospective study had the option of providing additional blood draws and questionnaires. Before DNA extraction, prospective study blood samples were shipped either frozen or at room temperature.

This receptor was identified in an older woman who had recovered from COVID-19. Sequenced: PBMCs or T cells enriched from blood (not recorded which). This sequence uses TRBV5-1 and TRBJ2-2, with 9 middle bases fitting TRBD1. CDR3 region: CASSLRTGADTGELFF. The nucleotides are TGCGCCAGCAGCTTGAGGACAGGGGCGGACACCGGGGAGCTGTTTTTT.